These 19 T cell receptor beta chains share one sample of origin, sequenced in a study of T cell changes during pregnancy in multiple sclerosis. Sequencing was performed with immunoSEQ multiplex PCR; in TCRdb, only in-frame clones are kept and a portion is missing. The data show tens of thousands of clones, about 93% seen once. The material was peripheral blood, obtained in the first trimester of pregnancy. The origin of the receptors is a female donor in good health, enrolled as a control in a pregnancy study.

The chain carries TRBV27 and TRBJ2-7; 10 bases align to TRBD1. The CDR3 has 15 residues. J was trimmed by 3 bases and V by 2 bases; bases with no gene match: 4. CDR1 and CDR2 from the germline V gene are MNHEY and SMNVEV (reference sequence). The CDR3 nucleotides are TGTGCCAGCAGTTTAACGGGACAGGGGCACTACGAGCAGTACTTC. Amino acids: CASSLTGQGHYEQYF.

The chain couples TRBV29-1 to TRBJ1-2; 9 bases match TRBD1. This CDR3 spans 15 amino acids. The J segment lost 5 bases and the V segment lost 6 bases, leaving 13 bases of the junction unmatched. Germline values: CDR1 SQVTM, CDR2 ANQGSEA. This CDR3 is CSVDYTDRGGYGYTF. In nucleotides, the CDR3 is TGCAGCGTGGATTACACGGACAGGGGTGGGTATGGCTACACCTTC. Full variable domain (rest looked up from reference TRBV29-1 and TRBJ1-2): SAVISQKPSRDICQRGTSLTIQCQVDSQVTMMFWYRQQPGQSLTLIATANQGSEATYESGFVIDKFPISRPNLTFSTLTVSNMSPEDSSIYLCSVDYTDRGGYGYTFGSGTRLTVV.

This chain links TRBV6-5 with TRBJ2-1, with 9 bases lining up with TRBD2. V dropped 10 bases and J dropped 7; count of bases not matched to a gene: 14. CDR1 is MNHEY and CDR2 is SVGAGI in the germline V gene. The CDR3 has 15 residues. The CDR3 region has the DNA TGTGCCACCTCTTTCGCGGGAGGGCCCTCGAATGAGCAGTTCTTC. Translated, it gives CATSFAGGPSNEQFF.

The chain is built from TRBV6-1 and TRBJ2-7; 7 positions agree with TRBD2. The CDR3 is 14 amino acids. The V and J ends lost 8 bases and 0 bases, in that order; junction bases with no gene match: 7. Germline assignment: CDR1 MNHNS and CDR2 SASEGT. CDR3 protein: CASHTSASSYEQYF. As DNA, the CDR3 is TGTGCCAGCCATACTAGCGCCAGCTCCTACGAGCAGTACTTC.

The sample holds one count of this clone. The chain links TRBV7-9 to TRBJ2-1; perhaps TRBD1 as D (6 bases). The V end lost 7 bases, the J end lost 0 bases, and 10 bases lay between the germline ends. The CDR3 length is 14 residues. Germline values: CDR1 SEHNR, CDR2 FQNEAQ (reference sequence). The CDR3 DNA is TGTGCCAGCACCGAGACAGGCTCCTACAATGAGCAGTTCTTC. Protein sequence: CASTETGSYNEQFF.

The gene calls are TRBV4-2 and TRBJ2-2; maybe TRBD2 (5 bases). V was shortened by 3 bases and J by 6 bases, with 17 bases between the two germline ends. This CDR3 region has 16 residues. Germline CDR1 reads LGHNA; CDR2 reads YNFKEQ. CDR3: CASSHGGNKESGELFF. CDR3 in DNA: TGTGCCAGCAGCCACGGAGGTAATAAAGAGTCCGGGGAGCTGTTTTTT.

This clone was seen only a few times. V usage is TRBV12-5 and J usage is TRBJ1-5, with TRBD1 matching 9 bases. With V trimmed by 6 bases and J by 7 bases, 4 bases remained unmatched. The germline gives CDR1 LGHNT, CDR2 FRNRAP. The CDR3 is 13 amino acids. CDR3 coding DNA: TGTGCTAGTGGACAGGGGGCTGACCAGCCCCAGCATTTT. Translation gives CASGQGADQPQHF. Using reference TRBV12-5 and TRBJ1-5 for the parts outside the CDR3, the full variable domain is DARVTQTPRHKVTEMGQEVTMRCQPILGHNTVFWYRQTMMQGLELLAYFRNRAPLDDSGMPKDRFSAEMPDATLATLKIQPSEPRDSAVYFCASGQGADQPQHFGDGTRLSIL.

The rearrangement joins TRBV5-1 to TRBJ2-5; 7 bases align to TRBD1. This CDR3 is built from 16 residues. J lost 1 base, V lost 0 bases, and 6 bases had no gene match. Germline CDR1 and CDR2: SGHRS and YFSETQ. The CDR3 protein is CASSLGGGQTQETQYF. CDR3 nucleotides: TGCGCCAGCAGCTTGGGTGGGGGACAGACCCAAGAGACCCAGTACTTC.

CDR3 sequence reads: CASSRGQSFSYEQYF. The CDR3 nucleotides read TGTGCCAGCAGCCGGGGACAGAGCTTCTCCTACGAGCAGTACTTC. V and J are TRBV6-5 and TRBJ2-7; TRBD1 matches 7 bases. The CDR3 length is 15 residues. V was pared by 6 bases and J by 0 bases, with 8 bases of the junction left unmatched. Germline loops: CDR1 MNHEY, CDR2 SVGAGI.

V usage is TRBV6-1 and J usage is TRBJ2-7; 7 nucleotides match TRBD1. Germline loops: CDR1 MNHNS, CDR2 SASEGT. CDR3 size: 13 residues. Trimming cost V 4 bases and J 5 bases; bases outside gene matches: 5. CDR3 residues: CASSGQGPHEQYF. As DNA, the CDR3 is TGTGCCAGCAGTGGACAGGGACCCCACGAGCAGTACTTC.

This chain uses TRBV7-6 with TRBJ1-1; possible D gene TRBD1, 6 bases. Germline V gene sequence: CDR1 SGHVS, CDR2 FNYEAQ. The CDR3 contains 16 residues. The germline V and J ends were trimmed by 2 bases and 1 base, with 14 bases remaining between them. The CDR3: CASSLKAGVGNTEAFF. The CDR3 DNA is TGTGCCAGCAGCTTAAAGGCAGGGGTGGGGAACACTGAAGCTTTCTTT.

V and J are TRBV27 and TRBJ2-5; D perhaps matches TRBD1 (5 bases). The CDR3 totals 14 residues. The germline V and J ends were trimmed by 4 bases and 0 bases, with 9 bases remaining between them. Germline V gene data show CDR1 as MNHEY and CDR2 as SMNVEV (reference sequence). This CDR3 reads CASSSRQYQETQYF. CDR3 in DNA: TGTGCCAGCAGTTCAAGACAGTACCAAGAGACCCAGTACTTC.

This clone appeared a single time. The CDR3 is CASSIGSYNEQFF. The CDR3 DNA is TGTGCCAGTAGTATAGGTAGCTACAATGAGCAGTTCTTC. The chain links TRBV19 to TRBJ2-1; the D is unclear. From germline, CDR1 is LNHDA and CDR2 SQIVND (reference sequence). This CDR3 has 13 residues. Trimming shortened V by 1 base and J by 3 bases, and 4 bases separated the two germline ends.

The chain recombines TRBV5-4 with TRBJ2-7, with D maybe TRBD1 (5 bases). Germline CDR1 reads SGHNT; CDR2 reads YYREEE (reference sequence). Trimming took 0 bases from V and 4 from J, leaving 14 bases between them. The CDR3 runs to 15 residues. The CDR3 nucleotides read TGTGCCAGCAGCTTGGAGCAGGGTTCCTCGTACGAGCAGTACTTC. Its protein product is CASSLEQGSSYEQYF.

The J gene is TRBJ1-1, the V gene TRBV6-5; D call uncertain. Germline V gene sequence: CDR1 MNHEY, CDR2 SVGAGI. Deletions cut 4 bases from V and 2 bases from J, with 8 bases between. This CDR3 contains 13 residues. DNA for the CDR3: TGTGCCAGCAGTTCCTACAGAAACACTGAAGCTTTCTTT. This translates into CASSSYRNTEAFF.

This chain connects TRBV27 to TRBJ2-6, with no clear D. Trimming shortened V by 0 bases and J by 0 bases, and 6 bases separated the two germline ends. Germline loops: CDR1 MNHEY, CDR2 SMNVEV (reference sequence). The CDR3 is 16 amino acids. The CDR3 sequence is CASSLSPGSGANVLTF. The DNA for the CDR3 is TGTGCCAGCAGTTTATCGCCGGGCTCTGGGGCCAACGTCCTGACTTTC. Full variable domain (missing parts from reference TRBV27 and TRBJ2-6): EAQVTQNPRYLITVTGKKLTVTCSQNMNHEYMSWYRQDPGLGLRQIYYSMNVEVTDKGDVPEGYKVSRKEKRNFPLILESPSPNQTSLYFCASSLSPGSGANVLTFGAGSRLTVL.

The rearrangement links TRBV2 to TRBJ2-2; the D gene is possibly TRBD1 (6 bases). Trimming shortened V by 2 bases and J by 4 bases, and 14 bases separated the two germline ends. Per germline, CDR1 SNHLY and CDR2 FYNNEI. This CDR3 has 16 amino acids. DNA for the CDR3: TGTGCCAGCAGTGAATGGTGGCAGGGGCGCACCGGGGAGCTGTTTTTT. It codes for CASSEWWQGRTGELFF.

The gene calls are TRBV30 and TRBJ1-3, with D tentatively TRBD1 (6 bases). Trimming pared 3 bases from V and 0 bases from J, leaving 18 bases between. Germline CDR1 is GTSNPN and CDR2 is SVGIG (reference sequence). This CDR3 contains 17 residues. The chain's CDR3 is CAWRGQFAGSSGNTIYF. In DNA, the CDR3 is TGTGCCTGGAGAGGACAGTTCGCAGGATCCTCTGGAAACACCATATATTTT.

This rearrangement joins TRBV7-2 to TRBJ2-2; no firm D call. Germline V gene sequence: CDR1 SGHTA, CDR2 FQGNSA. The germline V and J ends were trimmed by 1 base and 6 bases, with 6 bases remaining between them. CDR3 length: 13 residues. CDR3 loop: CASSLGPPGELFF. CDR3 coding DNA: TGTGCCAGCAGCTTAGGGCCGCCCGGGGAGCTGTTTTTT. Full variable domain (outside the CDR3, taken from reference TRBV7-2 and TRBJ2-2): GAGVSQSPSNKVTEKGKDVELRCDPISGHTALYWYRQSLGQGLEFLIYFQGNSAPDKSGLPSDRFSAERTGGSVSTLTIQRTQQEDSAVYLCASSLGPPGELFFGEGSRLTVL.